These 19 T cell receptor beta chains share one sample of origin, sequenced in a study of T cells in tumors after PD-1 blockade (dated by TCRdb to between 2018 and 2021). The library was obtained by the immunoSEQ multiplex PCR assay. TCRdb mirrors the immuneACCESS table, restricted to in-frame sequences. Some clones are absent from its copies; in checked studies, under half trace to an unresolved V gene, and the reason for the others is unknown. Present in this sample are around 50,000 clones, around 85% of which were seen just once. The biggest ten clones account for about 9% of the sample. The material was PBMCs, obtained before anti-PD-1 therapy. These receptors were taken from a human donor with advanced basal cell or squamous cell carcinoma (not recorded which).

The rearrangement links TRBV7-9 to TRBJ1-2, with D maybe TRBD1 (5 bases). From germline, CDR1 is SEHNR and CDR2 FQNEAQ (reference sequence). The CDR3 has 15 amino acids. Between the trimmed V and J ends, which lost 5 bases and 2 bases, there was a span of 15 bases. As DNA, the CDR3 is TGTGCCAGCAGCCCCACCTCGGGGCTGAACTATGGCTACACCTTC. Translated, it gives CASSPTSGLNYGYTF.

This clone was counted between two and nine times. The chain couples TRBV29-1 to TRBJ2-1; no firm D call. Germline-derived CDR1 and CDR2 are SQVTM and ANQGSEA. V was shortened by 4 bases and J by 1 base, with 2 bases between the two germline ends. The CDR3 totals 11 residues. The chain's CDR3 is CSVASYNEQFF. The CDR3, as DNA: TGCAGCGTTGCATCCTACAATGAGCAGTTCTTC.

CDR3 protein: CASSKPTSQETQYF. The CDR3 DNA sequence: TGTGCCAGTAGTAAACCAACATCCCAAGAGACCCAGTACTTC. The rearrangement joins TRBV19 to TRBJ2-5; D gene uncertain. V was shortened by 4 bases and J by 1 base, with 10 bases between the two germline ends. The germline gives CDR1 LNHDA, CDR2 SQIVND (reference sequence). The length of the CDR3 is 14 residues.

V is TRBV7-6 and J is TRBJ2-3; TRBD2 matches at 11 bases. Trimming at V came to 6 bases and at J to 0 bases, leaving 8 bases not matched to a gene. This CDR3 region has 17 residues. CDR1 and CDR2 from the germline V gene are SGHVS and FNYEAQ. CDR3 protein: CASRHIAGGPSTDTQYF. DNA of the CDR3: TGTGCCAGCAGACATATAGCGGGGGGGCCGAGCACAGATACGCAGTATTTT.

The chain employs TRBV7-9 and TRBJ1-6, with no clear D. V lost 5 bases to trimming and J lost 10 bases, with 12 bases between them. CDR3 size: 13 residues. CDR1 SEHNR and CDR2 FQNEAQ come from the germline V gene (reference sequence). The CDR3 sequence: CASSPTGGSPLHF. The CDR3 DNA reads TGTGCCAGCAGCCCAACCGGCGGCTCACCCCTCCACTTT. The full variable domain, its missing parts supplied by reference TRBV7-9 and TRBJ1-6, is DTGVSQNPRHKITKRGQNVTFRCDPISEHNRLYWYRQTLGQGPEFLTYFQNEAQLEKSRLLSDRFSAERPKGSFSTLEIQRTEQGDSAMYLCASSPTGGSPLHFGNGTRLTVT.

The J gene is TRBJ2-5, the V gene TRBV2, with D uncertain. V shed 4 bases and J shed 2 bases, with 11 bases lying between them. Germline V gene data show CDR1 as SNHLY and CDR2 as FYNNEI. The CDR3 totals 14 residues. The CDR3 sequence is CASSAGTAQETQYF. Here the CDR3 DNA reads TGTGCCAGCAGTGCAGGCACAGCTCAAGAGACCCAGTACTTC.

This clone was counted at least ten times. The chain combines TRBV20-1 with TRBJ2-1; perhaps TRBD2 as D (6 bases). The CDR3 length is 14 residues. V was pared by 3 bases and J by 4 bases, with 13 bases between. Germline CDR1 reads DFQATT; CDR2 reads SNEGSKA (reference sequence). CDR3 nucleotides: TGCAGTGCTAGTAGCGGAGGCCTTTACAATGAGCAGTTCTTC. It translates to CSASSGGLYNEQFF.

The chain joins TRBV28 to TRBJ1-5, with D uncertain. Trimming pared 3 bases from V and 7 bases from J, leaving 4 bases between. The CDR3 contains 11 residues. CDR1 and CDR2 (germline): MDHEN, SYDVKM. The CDR3 region is CASSFEQPQHF. DNA of the CDR3: TGTGCCAGCAGTTTCGAACAGCCCCAGCATTTT.

This clone was recorded a few times. This sequence joins TRBV5-1 and TRBJ2-6; D is unclear. CDR3 length equals 14 residues. The germline V gene has CDR1 SGHRS and CDR2 YFSETQ. Trimming pared 0 bases from V and 1 base from J, leaving 2 bases between. CDR3 coding DNA: TGCGCCAGCAGCTTGGGTTCTGGGGCCAACGTCCTGACTTTC. Translated: CASSLGSGANVLTF.

This chain joins TRBV5-4 and TRBJ2-1; 11 bases map to TRBD2. The CDR3 totals 17 residues. The germline V gene encodes CDR1 SGHNT and CDR2 YYREEE (reference sequence). V dropped 4 bases and J dropped 6; count of bases not matched to a gene: 12. This CDR3 is CASSRIDSGRGFNEQFF. For the CDR3, the DNA is TGTGCCAGCAGCCGTATAGATAGCGGGAGGGGATTCAATGAGCAGTTCTTC.

The genes are TRBV2 and TRBJ1-2; D uncertain. The CDR3 is 12 residues long. Looked up from germline, CDR1 is SNHLY and CDR2 is FYNNEI. V lost 3 bases, J lost 4 bases, and 6 bases lay in between. CDR3 sequence (DNA): TGTGCCAGCAGTGACAGGTTCTATGGCTACACCTTC. Translating it yields CASSDRFYGYTF.

This clone was seen more than once but under ten times. The chain links TRBV5-1 to TRBJ2-3, with TRBD2 identical over 10 bases. J gave up 1 base and V 3 bases, and 5 bases lay outside the gene matches. This CDR3 has 16 amino acids. Germline V gene data show CDR1 as SGHRS and CDR2 as YFSETQ. The CDR3 DNA reads as TGCGCCAGCAGCTCGTTAGCGGGGGGCGGCACAGATACGCAGTATTTT. Its translation: CASSSLAGGGTDTQYF.

This clone was seen a handful of times. CDR3 protein: CSASFVARGLGEQFF. CDR3 nucleotide sequence: TGCAGTGCTAGTTTTGTGGCTCGCGGATTAGGTGAGCAGTTCTTC. This chain links TRBV20-1 with TRBJ2-1; D is unclear. The CDR3 has 15 amino acids. The V gene's germline CDR1 is DFQATT and CDR2 SNEGSKA (reference sequence). Trimming stripped 3 bases from V and 9 bases from J, with 21 bases between.

The chain recombines TRBV19 with TRBJ1-1; no firm D call. From germline, CDR1 is LNHDA and CDR2 SQIVND (reference sequence). The CDR3 has 14 amino acids. V shed 3 bases and J shed 0 bases, with 8 bases lying between them. CDR3 protein: CASSMGGVNTEAFF. In nucleotides, the CDR3 is TGTGCCAGTAGTATGGGTGGAGTGAACACTGAAGCTTTCTTT.

The chain is built from TRBV29-1 and TRBJ2-7; 11 bases map to TRBD2. Germline lookup yields CDR1 SQVTM and CDR2 ANQGSEA. The CDR3 is made up of 16 amino acids. V trimming: 7 bases; J trimming: 0 bases; junction bases outside the gene matches: 11. CDR3 nucleotides: TGCAGCGCAATCGGACTAGCGGGCGCCCGCTCCTACGAGCAGTACTTC. Its protein product is CSAIGLAGARSYEQYF.

This chain joins TRBV7-9 and TRBJ2-7; D perhaps matches TRBD2 (6 bases). With 0 bases removed from V and 6 bases from J, the gap between germline ends came to 9 bases. The CDR3 is 13 amino acids. CDR1 is SEHNR and CDR2 is FQNEAQ in the germline V gene (reference sequence). The CDR3 region has the DNA TGTGCCAGCAGCTTAGCGTCCGGGGGCGAGCAGTACTTC. Translating gives CASSLASGGEQYF.

The rearrangement links TRBV15 to TRBJ2-4, with D perhaps matching TRBD1 (6 bases). This CDR3 region has 16 residues. Per germline, CDR1 LNHNV and CDR2 YYDKDF (reference sequence). V was trimmed by 4 bases and J by 1 base, leaving 14 bases between them. The CDR3 nucleotides read TGTGCCACCAGCACCCACAGGGTTGGGGCCAAAAACATTCAGTACTTC. Residues: CATSTHRVGAKNIQYF.

This chain joins TRBV28 and TRBJ1-2; D might be TRBD1 (5 bases). Per the germline V gene, CDR1 is MDHEN and CDR2 is SYDVKM. Trimming left V 3 bases short and J 8 bases short, with 16 bases between. The CDR3 is 14 amino acids. CDR3 protein: CASSLVLQGGGYTF. Here the CDR3 DNA reads TGTGCCAGCAGTTTGGTATTGCAGGGAGGCGGCTACACCTTC.

This clone occurred a few times. The rearrangement uses TRBV24-1 and TRBJ2-1; 11 nucleotides agree with TRBD1. The CDR3 contains 17 residues. V lost 1 base, J lost 6 bases, and 7 bases stayed unmatched. Germline-derived CDR1 and CDR2 are KGHDR and SFDVKD. CDR3 coding DNA: TGTGCCACCAGTGATTTTGGGACAGGGGGTTGGAGCAATGAGCAGTTCTTC. Translating gives CATSDFGTGGWSNEQFF.